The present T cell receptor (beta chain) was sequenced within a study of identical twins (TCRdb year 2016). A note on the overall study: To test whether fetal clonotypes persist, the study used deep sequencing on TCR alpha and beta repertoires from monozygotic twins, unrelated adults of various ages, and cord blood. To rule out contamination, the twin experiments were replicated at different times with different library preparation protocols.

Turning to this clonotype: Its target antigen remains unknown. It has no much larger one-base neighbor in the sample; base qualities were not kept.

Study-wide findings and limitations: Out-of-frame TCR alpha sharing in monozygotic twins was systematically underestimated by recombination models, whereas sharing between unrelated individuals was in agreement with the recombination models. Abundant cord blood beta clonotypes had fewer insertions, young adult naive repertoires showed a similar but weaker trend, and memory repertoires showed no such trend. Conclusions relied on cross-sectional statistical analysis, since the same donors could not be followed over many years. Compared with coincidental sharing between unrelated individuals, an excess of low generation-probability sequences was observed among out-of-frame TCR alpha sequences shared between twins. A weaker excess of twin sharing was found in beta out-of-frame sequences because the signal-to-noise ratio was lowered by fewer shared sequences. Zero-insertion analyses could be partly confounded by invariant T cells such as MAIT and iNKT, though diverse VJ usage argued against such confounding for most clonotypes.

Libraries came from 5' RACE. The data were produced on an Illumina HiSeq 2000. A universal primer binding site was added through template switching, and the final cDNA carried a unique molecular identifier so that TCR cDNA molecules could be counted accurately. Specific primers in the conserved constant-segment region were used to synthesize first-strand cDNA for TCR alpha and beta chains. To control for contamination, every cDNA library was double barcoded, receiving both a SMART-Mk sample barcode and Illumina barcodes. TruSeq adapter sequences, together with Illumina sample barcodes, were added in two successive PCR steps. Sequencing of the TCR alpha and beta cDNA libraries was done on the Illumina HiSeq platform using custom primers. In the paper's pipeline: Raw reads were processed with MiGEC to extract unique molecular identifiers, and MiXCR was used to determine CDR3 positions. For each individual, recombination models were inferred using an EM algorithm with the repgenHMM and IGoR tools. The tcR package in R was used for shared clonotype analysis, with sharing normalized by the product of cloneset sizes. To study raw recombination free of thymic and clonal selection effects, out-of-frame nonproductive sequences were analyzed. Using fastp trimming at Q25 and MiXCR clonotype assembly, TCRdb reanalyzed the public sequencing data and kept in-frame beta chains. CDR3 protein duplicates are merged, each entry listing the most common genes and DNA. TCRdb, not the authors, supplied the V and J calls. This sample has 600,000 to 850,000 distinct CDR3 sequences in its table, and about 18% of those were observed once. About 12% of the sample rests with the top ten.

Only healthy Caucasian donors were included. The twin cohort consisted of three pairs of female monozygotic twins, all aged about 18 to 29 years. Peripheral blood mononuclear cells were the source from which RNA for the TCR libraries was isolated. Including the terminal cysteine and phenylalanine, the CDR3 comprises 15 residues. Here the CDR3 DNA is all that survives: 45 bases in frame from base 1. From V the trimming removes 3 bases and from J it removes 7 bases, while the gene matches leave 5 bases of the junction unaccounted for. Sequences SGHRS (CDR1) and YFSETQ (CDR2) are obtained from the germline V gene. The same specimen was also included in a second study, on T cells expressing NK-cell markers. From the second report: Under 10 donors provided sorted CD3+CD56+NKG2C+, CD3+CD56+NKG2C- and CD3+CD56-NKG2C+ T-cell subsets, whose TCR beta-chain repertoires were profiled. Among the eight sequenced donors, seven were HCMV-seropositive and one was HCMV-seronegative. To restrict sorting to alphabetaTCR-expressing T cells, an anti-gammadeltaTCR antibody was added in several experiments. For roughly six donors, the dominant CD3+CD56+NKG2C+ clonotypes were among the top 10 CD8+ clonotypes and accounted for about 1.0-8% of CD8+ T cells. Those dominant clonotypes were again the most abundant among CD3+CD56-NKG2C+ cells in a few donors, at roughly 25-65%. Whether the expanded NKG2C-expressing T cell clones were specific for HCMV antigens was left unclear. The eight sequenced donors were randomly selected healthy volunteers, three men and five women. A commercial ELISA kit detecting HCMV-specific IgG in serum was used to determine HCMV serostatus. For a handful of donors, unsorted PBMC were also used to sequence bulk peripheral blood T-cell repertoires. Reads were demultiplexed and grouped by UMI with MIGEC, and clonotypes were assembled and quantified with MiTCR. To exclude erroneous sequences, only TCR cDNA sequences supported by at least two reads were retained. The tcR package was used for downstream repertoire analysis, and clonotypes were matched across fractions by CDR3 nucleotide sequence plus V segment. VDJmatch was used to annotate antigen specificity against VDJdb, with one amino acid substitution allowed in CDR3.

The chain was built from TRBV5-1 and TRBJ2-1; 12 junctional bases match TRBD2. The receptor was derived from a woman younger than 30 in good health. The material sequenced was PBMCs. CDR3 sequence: CASSSLTSGSNEQFF. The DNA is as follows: TGCGCCAGCAGCTCCCTGACTAGCGGGAGTAATGAGCAGTTCTTC.